This T cell receptor (beta chain) was documented in a study of Graves' ophthalmopathy and Graves' hyperthyroidism. Overall study: Hyperthyroidism is called stable when no ophthalmopathy develops within 18 months of follow-up.

This clonotype was seen many times. Its antigen remains unidentified. Transcripts of RNA were the source for amplifying TCR beta CDR3 regions. The workflow started with a first-round RT-PCR run with HTBI primers and then moved on to a second-round multiplex PCR. TCRdb recomputed calls from the multiplex PCR reads with MiXCR, one row per CDR3 protein. Here the sample spans about 550,000 distinct CDR3 sequences, 39% being singletons. The V segment lost 5 bases and the J segment 5 bases; nucleotides outside the gene matches: 8. The CDR3 has 14 residues. General study results and limits: Among thyroid clonotypes expanded above 0.001 frequency, most also appeared in blood.

Sequencing input: peripheral blood or thyroid tissue (not recorded which). This TCR derives from an adult man with Graves' hyperthyroidism. V usage is TRBV12-3 or TRBV12-4 and J usage is TRBJ2-5, with TRBD1 identical over 7 bases. DNA of the CDR3: TGTGCCAGCAGTCAAGACAGGGTACCCGAGACCCAGTACTTC. This translates into CASSQDRVPETQYF.